These T cell receptor beta chains were read from a single sample in a study of blood T cell repertoires in COVID-19. Here immunoSEQ multiplex PCR was the method, and the copy in TCRdb shows in-frame clones only, minus some. Among about 480,000 clones listed, roughly 89% were seen once. Input material: peripheral blood. All receptors come from a man between 18 and 29 years old with COVID-19, enrolled during active disease. Both conserved end residues are part of each CDR3. The order of the fields is J gene, D gene, clone size, V gene, CDR3 DNA, CDR3 protein. The D gene is left open where the match is weak. Rows give clone size only sometimes, using once, few, many, or a class for an expanded clone.

J: TRBJ1-1
D: -
size: -
V: TRBV7-9
DNA: TGTGCCAGCAGCTTTGCGGGGATGAACACTGAAGCTTTCTTT
CDR3: CASSFAGMNTEAFF

J: TRBJ1-1
D: -
size: once
V: TRBV18
DNA: TGTGCCAGCTCACCGGTTGTAAGGAATTGGGGGGACACTGAAGCTTTCTTT
CDR3: CASSPVVRNWGDTEAFF

J: TRBJ1-3
D: -
size: -
V: TRBV25-1
DNA: TGTGCCAGCAGTGAAATCGGGCTTTCAGGGGATGGAAACACCATATATTTT
CDR3: CASSEIGLSGDGNTIYF

J: TRBJ1-2
D: TRBD1
size: -
V: TRBV6-5
DNA: TGTGCCAGCAGCTTGACAGGGAGGTATGGCTACACCTTC
CDR3: CASSLTGRYGYTF

J: TRBJ2-1
D: TRBD1
size: -
V: TRBV11-2
DNA: TGTGCCAGCAGCTTATTGGGACAGGGAAGGGTTGAGCAGTTCTTC
CDR3: CASSLLGQGRVEQFF

J: TRBJ2-1
D: TRBD2
size: -
V: TRBV28
DNA: TGTGCCAGCAGTTTGGGGCTTAAATGGACTAGCGACAATGAGCAGTTCTTC
CDR3: CASSLGLKWTSDNEQFF

J: TRBJ2-3
D: -
size: once
V: TRBV4-2
DNA: TGTGCCAGCAGCCAAGTAGGAGCAGATACGCAGTATTTT
CDR3: CASSQVGADTQYF

J: TRBJ1-2
D: -
size: -
V: TRBV28
DNA: TGTGCCAGCAGTTTAAACCCCCAGGGGTATGGCTACACCTTC
CDR3: CASSLNPQGYGYTF

J: TRBJ2-3
D: -
size: -
V: TRBV18
DNA: TGTGCCAGCTCACCCACCCTGACTAATCGCGATACGCAGTATTTT
CDR3: CASSPTLTNRDTQYF

J: TRBJ2-1
D: -
size: once
V: TRBV15
DNA: TGTGCCACCAGCAGAGTCGGAGACCCCAATGAGCAGTTCTTC
CDR3: CATSRVGDPNEQFF

J: TRBJ2-7
D: TRBD2
size: -
V: TRBV3-1/TRBV3-2
DNA: TGTGCCAGCAGCAAGCTAGCGGGAGGGTCCTACGAGCAGTACTTC
CDR3: CASSKLAGGSYEQYF

J: TRBJ1-5
D: TRBD1
size: -
V: TRBV6-2/TRBV6-3
DNA: TGTGCCAGCAGTTCATCCCCCGGGACAGCAACAAACCAGCCCCAGCATTTT
CDR3: CASSSSPGTATNQPQHF

J: TRBJ2-1
D: -
size: -
V: TRBV5-1
DNA: TGCGCCAGCAGCTACTCGTCCTACAATGAGCAGTTCTTC
CDR3: CASSYSSYNEQFF

J: TRBJ2-5
D: -
size: -
V: TRBV14
DNA: TGTGCCAGCAGCCCAACCCGGTCCGGGGAAGAGACCCAGTACTTC
CDR3: CASSPTRSGEETQYF

J: TRBJ2-3
D: TRBD2
size: -
V: TRBV7-9
DNA: TGTGCCAGCAGGCAAACTAGCGGGAGTTTGTACACAGATACGCAGTATTTT
CDR3: CASRQTSGSLYTDTQYF

J: TRBJ1-6
D: TRBD1
size: -
V: TRBV6-5
DNA: TGTGCCAGCAGTTACGGGACAGGGGGGAATTCACCCCTCCACTTT
CDR3: CASSYGTGGNSPLHF

J: TRBJ2-3
D: -
size: -
V: TRBV24-1
DNA: TGTGCCACCAGTGCGGGAGGCACAGATACGCAGTATTTT
CDR3: CATSAGGTDTQYF

J: TRBJ1-5
D: -
size: -
V: TRBV6-5
DNA: TGTGCCAGCTCAAGGGAGGTCGGCAATCAGCCCCAGCATTTT
CDR3: CASSREVGNQPQHF

J: TRBJ2-3
D: TRBD2
size: -
V: TRBV4-1
DNA: TGCGCCAGCAGCCAAGTAGTAGCGGGAGCCACAGATACGCAGTATTTT
CDR3: CASSQVVAGATDTQYF

J: TRBJ1-3
D: -
size: -
V: TRBV11-3
DNA: TGTGCCAGCAGCTTAGGAAGAATGGACAGACTGATGAAAAACACCATATATTTT
CDR3: CASSLGRMDRLMKNTIYF

J: TRBJ2-5
D: TRBD2
size: -
V: TRBV7-9
DNA: TGTGCCAGCAGCTTAGGAGGTAGCGGGCTGGAGACCCAGTACTTC
CDR3: CASSLGGSGLETQYF

J: TRBJ2-1
D: -
size: -
V: TRBV5-4
DNA: TGTGCCAGCAGCTTCCATTCAGGAGAGCAGTTCTTC
CDR3: CASSFHSGEQFF

J: TRBJ2-7
D: -
size: -
V: TRBV7-8
DNA: TGTGCCAGCAGCTTAGGTATACTCTACGAGCAGTACTTC
CDR3: CASSLGILYEQYF

J: TRBJ1-1
D: -
size: -
V: TRBV6-2/TRBV6-3
DNA: TGTGCCAGCAGTACCCAAGATACAGGGACGAACACTGAAGCTTTCTTT
CDR3: CASSTQDTGTNTEAFF

J: TRBJ2-5
D: TRBD2
size: -
V: TRBV7-3
DNA: TGTGCCAGCAGCCGGGGAGGGGCCTCGGAGACCCAGTACTTC
CDR3: CASSRGGASETQYF

J: TRBJ2-7
D: -
size: -
V: TRBV30
DNA: TGTGCCTGGAGTGTACTAGGATCCACCTACGAGCAGTACTTC
CDR3: CAWSVLGSTYEQYF

J: TRBJ2-1
D: TRBD1
size: -
V: TRBV15
DNA: TGTGCCACCAGCAGAGGAACAGGGGGCTTAAACAATGAGCAGTTCTTC
CDR3: CATSRGTGGLNNEQFF

J: TRBJ2-7
D: -
size: -
V: TRBV5-5
DNA: TGTGCCAGCAGCTTGGAGGACTTAGAAACGTACGAGCAGTACTTC
CDR3: CASSLEDLETYEQYF

J: TRBJ1-1
D: -
size: -
V: TRBV29-1
DNA: TGCAGCGTTTCAGGATTGGCTGAAGCTTTCTTT
CDR3: CSVSGLAEAFF

J: TRBJ1-1
D: -
size: -
V: TRBV10-1
DNA: TGCGCCAGCAGTGAGTCCGGAGAGGAAGCTTTCTTT
CDR3: CASSESGEEAFF

J: TRBJ1-5
D: TRBD1
size: -
V: TRBV28
DNA: TGTGCCAGCAGCACCCGACAGGGACATCAGCCCCAGCATTTT
CDR3: CASSTRQGHQPQHF

J: TRBJ2-7
D: -
size: -
V: TRBV4-1
DNA: TGCGCCAGCAGCACGACAGTTGGGGTCTACGAGCAGTACTTC
CDR3: CASSTTVGVYEQYF

J: TRBJ1-1
D: -
size: -
V: TRBV5-1
DNA: TGCGCCAGCAGCTTGGGTGCGTCCGAAGCTTTCTTT
CDR3: CASSLGASEAFF

J: TRBJ1-1
D: -
size: -
V: TRBV28
DNA: TGTGCCAGCAGCCCACATCCCAGGGAAGCTTTCTTT
CDR3: CASSPHPREAFF

J: TRBJ2-1
D: TRBD2
size: -
V: TRBV6-5
DNA: TGTGCCTGTCTTCGCGGGAGAAACCGAAATGAGCAGTTCTTC
CDR3: CACLRGRNRNEQFF

J: TRBJ2-5
D: TRBD2
size: -
V: TRBV24-1
DNA: TGTGCCACCAGTGCGGAAGCGGGGGAGACCCAGTACTTC
CDR3: CATSAEAGETQYF

J: TRBJ2-5
D: -
size: once
V: TRBV2
DNA: TGTGCCAGCCGAGCGACGGAGACCCAGTACTTC
CDR3: CASRATETQYF

J: TRBJ2-7
D: -
size: -
V: TRBV3-1/TRBV3-2
DNA: TGTGCCAGCAGCCAACGAGACTACGAGCAGTACTTC
CDR3: CASSQRDYEQYF

J: TRBJ2-3
D: TRBD2
size: -
V: TRBV4-1
DNA: TGCGCCAGCAGCCTCCGCAACCAGCGGGAGAAAGATACGCAGTATTTT
CDR3: CASSLRNQREKDTQYF

J: TRBJ2-7
D: -
size: -
V: TRBV6-5
DNA: TGTGCCAGCAGTAAAAACAGAAGATCAATCTACGAGCAGTACTTC
CDR3: CASSKNRRSIYEQYF

J: TRBJ2-3
D: TRBD1
size: -
V: TRBV5-1
DNA: TGCGCCAGCAGTATTGGGAGTGGGACAGGGGTCGATACGCAGTATTTT
CDR3: CASSIGSGTGVDTQYF

J: TRBJ2-5
D: -
size: -
V: TRBV5-1
DNA: TGCGCCAGCAGCTATTCGGGGGGCCCCGAAGAGACCCAGTACTTC
CDR3: CASSYSGGPEETQYF